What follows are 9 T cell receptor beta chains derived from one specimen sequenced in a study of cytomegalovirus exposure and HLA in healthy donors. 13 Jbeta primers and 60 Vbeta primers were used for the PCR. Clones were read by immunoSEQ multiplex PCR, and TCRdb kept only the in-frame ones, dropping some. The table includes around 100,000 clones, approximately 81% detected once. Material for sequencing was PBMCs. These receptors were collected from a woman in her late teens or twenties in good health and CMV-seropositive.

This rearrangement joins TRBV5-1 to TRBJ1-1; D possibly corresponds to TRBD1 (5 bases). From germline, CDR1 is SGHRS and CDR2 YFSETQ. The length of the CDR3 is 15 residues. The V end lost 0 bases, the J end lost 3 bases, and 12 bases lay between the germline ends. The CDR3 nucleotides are TGCGCCAGCAGCTTGGGAGGGACGGGGGACACTGAAGCTTTCTTT. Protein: CASSLGGTGDTEAFF.

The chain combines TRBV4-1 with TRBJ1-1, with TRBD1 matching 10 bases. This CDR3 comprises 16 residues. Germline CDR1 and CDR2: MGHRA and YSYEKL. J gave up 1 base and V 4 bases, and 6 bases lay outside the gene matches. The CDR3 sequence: CASSRGTGVENTEAFF. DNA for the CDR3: TGCGCCAGCAGCCGGGGGACAGGGGTAGAGAACACTGAAGCTTTCTTT.

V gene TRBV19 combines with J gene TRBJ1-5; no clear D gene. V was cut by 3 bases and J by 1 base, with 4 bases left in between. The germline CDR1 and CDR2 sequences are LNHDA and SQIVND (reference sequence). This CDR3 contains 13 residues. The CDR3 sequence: CASSIASNQPQHF. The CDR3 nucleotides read TGTGCCAGTAGTATTGCGAGCAATCAGCCCCAGCATTTT.

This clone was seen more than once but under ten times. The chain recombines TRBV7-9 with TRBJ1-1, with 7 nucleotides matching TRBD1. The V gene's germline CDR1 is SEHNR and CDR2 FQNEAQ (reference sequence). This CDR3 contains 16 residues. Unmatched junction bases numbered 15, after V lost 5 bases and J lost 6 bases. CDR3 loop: CASSHSRGKAFPEAFF. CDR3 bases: TGTGCCAGCAGCCACAGCAGGGGGAAAGCGTTTCCTGAAGCTTTCTTT.

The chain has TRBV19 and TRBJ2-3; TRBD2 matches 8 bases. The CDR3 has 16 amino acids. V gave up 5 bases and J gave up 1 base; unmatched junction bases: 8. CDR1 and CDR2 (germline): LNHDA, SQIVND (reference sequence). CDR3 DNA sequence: TGTGCCAGTAGTGTCGGACTAGCATCTGGCACAGATACGCAGTATTTT. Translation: CASSVGLASGTDTQYF.

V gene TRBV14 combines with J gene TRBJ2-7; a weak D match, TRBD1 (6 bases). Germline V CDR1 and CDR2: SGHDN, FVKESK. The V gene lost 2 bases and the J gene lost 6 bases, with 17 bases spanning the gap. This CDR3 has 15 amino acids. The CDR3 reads CASSQISGRGVEQYF. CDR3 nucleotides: TGTGCCAGCAGCCAAATTTCGGGCAGGGGCGTCGAGCAGTACTTC.

The CDR3 loop is CASRANRVETQYF. CDR3 coding DNA: TGTGCAAGTCGCGCCAACAGGGTGGAGACCCAGTACTTC. V and J are TRBV12-2 and TRBJ2-5; TRBD1 is taken as the D call from the table, unchecked against the DNA. TRBV12-2 has pseudogene status. This CDR3 spans 13 amino acids.

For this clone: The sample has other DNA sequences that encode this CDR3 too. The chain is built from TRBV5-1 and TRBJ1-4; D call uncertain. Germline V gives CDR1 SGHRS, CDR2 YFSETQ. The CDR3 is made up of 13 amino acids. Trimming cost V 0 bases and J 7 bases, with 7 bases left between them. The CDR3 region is CASSLGEGEKLFF. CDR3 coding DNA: TGCGCCAGCAGCTTGGGCGAGGGTGAAAAACTGTTTTTT.

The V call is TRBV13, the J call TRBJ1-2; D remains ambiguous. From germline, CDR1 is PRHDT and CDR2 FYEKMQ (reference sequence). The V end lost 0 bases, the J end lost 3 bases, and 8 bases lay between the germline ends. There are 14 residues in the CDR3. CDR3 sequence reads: CASSLGSGDYGYTF. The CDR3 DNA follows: TGTGCCAGCAGCTTAGGCAGCGGGGACTATGGCTACACCTTC.